These 30 T cell receptor beta chains were all obtained from the same sample, sequenced in a study of cytomegalovirus exposure and HLA in healthy donors. The PCR contained 60 Vbeta and 13 Jbeta primers. Method: immunoSEQ multiplex PCR; TCRdb's copy keeps in-frame clones and lacks some. The sample table sets out fewer than 60,000 clones. What was sequenced was PBMCs. These receptors were collected from a woman younger than 45 in good health and CMV-seropositive.

The chain employs TRBV6-5 and TRBJ2-2, with 7 bases aligning to TRBD1. The V and J ends lost 7 bases and 4 bases, in that order; junction bases with no gene match: 6. Germline V gene sequence: CDR1 MNHEY, CDR2 SVGAGI. There are 14 residues in the CDR3. For the CDR3, the DNA is TGTGCCAGCATCCGGGACAGTAGCACCGGGGAGCTGTTTTTT. It encodes CASIRDSSTGELFF.

The rearrangement uses TRBV4-1 and TRBJ2-2, with D hard to call. Trimming removed 1 base from V and 6 bases from J, with 9 bases in between. The CDR3 covers 14 residues. Germline assignment: CDR1 MGHRA and CDR2 YSYEKL. The CDR3 protein is CASSQVSGSGELFF. The CDR3 DNA is TGCGCCAGCAGCCAAGTATCCGGTTCCGGGGAGCTGTTTTTT.

This rearrangement joins TRBV4-1 to TRBJ1-2; D gene unclear. The V end was cut by 0 bases, the J end by 4 bases, with 6 bases between. Germline CDR1 and CDR2: MGHRA and YSYEKL. The CDR3 contains 13 residues. The CDR3 DNA sequence: TGCGCCAGCAGCCAAGATGGGCGCTATGGCTACACCTTC. Amino acids: CASSQDGRYGYTF.

The rearrangement links TRBV9 to TRBJ1-1; D uncertain. Trimming pared 6 bases from V and 3 bases from J, leaving 9 bases between. Germline CDR1 is SGDLS and CDR2 is YYNGEE. This CDR3 region has 12 residues. The CDR3 DNA sequence: TGTGCCAGCAAATGGGAGGACACTGAAGCTTTCTTT. It is translated as CASKWEDTEAFF.

The chain joins TRBV30 to TRBJ2-3; weak D call: TRBD2 (5 bases). The germline gives CDR1 GTSNPN, CDR2 SVGIG (reference sequence). The V and J ends lost 3 bases and 2 bases respectively, with 9 bases between them. CDR3 length: 13 residues. The CDR3 is CAWSRGLTDTQYF. The CDR3 region has the DNA TGTGCCTGGAGCCGAGGACTCACAGATACGCAGTATTTT. The full variable domain, rest sourced from reference TRBV30 and TRBJ2-3, is SQTIHQWPATLVQPVGSPLSLECTVEGTSNPNLYWYRQAAGRGLQLLFYSVGIGQISSEVPQNLSASRPQDRQFILSSKKLLLSDSGFYLCAWSRGLTDTQYFGPGTRLTVL.

The V call is TRBV18, the J call TRBJ2-7; D unclear. Looked up from germline, CDR1 is KGHSH and CDR2 is LQKENI. V was clipped by 5 bases and J by 5 bases, with 16 bases between them. The CDR3 runs 14 residues. In nucleotides, the CDR3 is TGTGCCAGCTCATCTGGGTATCCGACTGACGAGCAGTACTTC. This translates into CASSSGYPTDEQYF.

The CDR3 reads CASSPGQGSSHSGNTIYF. DNA of the CDR3: TGCGCCAGCAGCCCGGGACAGGGCTCTTCCCACTCGGGAAACACCATATATTTT. V is TRBV4-1 and J is TRBJ1-3, with TRBD1 matching over 9 bases. From germline, CDR1 is MGHRA and CDR2 YSYEKL. This CDR3 has 18 amino acids. V shed 4 bases, J shed 4 bases, and the junction held 14 bases outside the gene matches.

The J gene is TRBJ2-7, the V gene TRBV5-7; TRBD1 aligns across 7 bases. TRBV5-7 is known as an ORF, though its function is uncertain. The CDR3 runs to 14 residues. With 4 bases clipped from V and 4 bases from J, the junction kept 8 bases outside the gene matches. Written as DNA, the CDR3 is TGTGCCAGCAGCGGCCGGGACAGAAAATACGAGCAGTACTTC. Translating it yields CASSGRDRKYEQYF.

The chain uses TRBV9 and TRBJ2-5; TRBD1 is a possible D gene (6 bases). With 3 bases removed from V and 10 bases from J, the gap between germline ends came to 10 bases. The CDR3 runs to 11 residues. The germline V gene has CDR1 SGDLS and CDR2 YYNGEE. CDR3 sequence reads: CASSGIGGQYF. The CDR3 region has the DNA TGTGCCAGCAGCGGAATAGGGGGCCAGTACTTC.

The gene calls are TRBV28 and TRBJ1-4; TRBD1 agrees at 9 bases. CDR1 is MDHEN, CDR2 SYDVKM, per germline. V lost 6 bases to trimming and J lost 5 bases; unmatched junction nucleotides: 7. This CDR3 comprises 15 residues. This CDR3 reads CASSPIGQGNEKLFF. The CDR3 nucleotides are TGTGCCAGCAGCCCGATTGGACAGGGGAATGAAAAACTGTTTTTT.

The chain joins TRBV5-5 to TRBJ1-1, with 7 nucleotides matching TRBD1. V lost 4 bases, J lost 0 bases, and 6 bases stayed unmatched. CDR3 length: 15 residues. Germline assignment: CDR1 SGHKS and CDR2 YYEKEE (reference sequence). The CDR3 sequence is CASSQGDFLNTEAFF. For the CDR3, the DNA is TGTGCCAGCAGCCAGGGGGACTTTCTGAACACTGAAGCTTTCTTT.

The chain employs TRBV6-1 and TRBJ2-5, with 8 nucleotides matching TRBD1. The germline gives CDR1 MNHNS, CDR2 SASEGT. The CDR3 loop spans 15 amino acids. The V segment lost 5 bases and the J segment 5 bases; nucleotides outside the gene matches: 10. This CDR3 is CASSRSTGDGETQYF. The CDR3 nucleotides read TGTGCCAGCAGTAGGTCGACAGGGGATGGGGAGACCCAGTACTTC.

The chain combines TRBV6-5 with TRBJ2-7; TRBD1 matches at 9 bases. V was pared by 5 bases and J by 5 bases, with 7 bases of the junction left unmatched. CDR1 and CDR2 (germline): MNHEY, SVGAGI. The CDR3 runs to 14 residues. DNA for the CDR3: TGTGCCAGCAGTCCGGGACAGGGTGTTAACGAGCAGTACTTC. Its translation is CASSPGQGVNEQYF.

V and J are TRBV4-2 and TRBJ2-1; D might be TRBD2 (6 bases). The CDR3 runs to 15 residues. Trimming removed 0 bases at V and 8 bases at J, with 14 bases between. Germline assignment: CDR1 LGHNA and CDR2 YNFKEQ. The CDR3 is CASSQDFGSYDEQFF. The CDR3 region has the DNA TGTGCCAGCAGCCAAGATTTCGGGAGTTACGATGAGCAGTTCTTC.

V gene TRBV29-1 combines with J gene TRBJ2-7; TRBD2 agrees at 7 bases. This CDR3 has 12 amino acids. The V gene's germline CDR1 is SQVTM and CDR2 ANQGSEA. With 7 bases clipped from V and 4 bases from J, the junction kept 7 bases outside the gene matches. CDR3 nucleotides: TGCAGCGCCGGACTAGGCCAGTACGAGCAGTACTTC. As protein: CSAGLGQYEQYF.

This chain joins TRBV5-1 and TRBJ2-5; TRBD1 might be the D (5 bases). Per the germline V gene, CDR1 is SGHRS and CDR2 is YFSETQ. Trimming took 3 bases from V and 4 from J, leaving 13 bases between them. The CDR3 spans 14 residues. CDR3 nucleotides: TGCGCCAGCAGCTCCCGACAGCCGCCAGAGACCCAGTACTTC. Translated, it gives CASSSRQPPETQYF.

The chain combines TRBV4-1 with TRBJ1-1; D ambiguous. Looked up from germline, CDR1 is MGHRA and CDR2 is YSYEKL. Trimming removed 1 base at V and 1 base at J, with 10 bases between. CDR3 size: 15 residues. In nucleotides, the CDR3 is TGCGCCAGCAGCCAAGCCCCAGGAAGGAACACTGAAGCTTTCTTT. It specifies CASSQAPGRNTEAFF.

The chain employs TRBV5-1 and TRBJ2-4; the match to TRBD2 covers 7 bases. From germline, CDR1 is SGHRS and CDR2 YFSETQ. V lost 2 bases and J lost 4; bases outside the gene matches: 6. The CDR3 has 15 residues. For the CDR3, the DNA is TGCGCCAGCAGCTTTGGGAGGGGAGGTAAAAACATTCAGTACTTC. Translating it yields CASSFGRGGKNIQYF. The variable domain in full, with the rest retrieved from reference TRBV5-1 and TRBJ2-4, is KAGVTQTPRYLIKTRGQQVTLSCSPISGHRSVSWYQQTPGQGLQFLFEYFSETQRNKGNFPGRFSGRQFSNSRSEMNVSTLELGDSALYLCASSFGRGGKNIQYFGAGTRLSVL.

On this clone itself: One end of the junction fails to match germline, which may point to a read error. This chain joins TRBV2 and TRBJ1-1; D perhaps matches TRBD1 (5 bases). The CDR3 has 14 residues. CDR1 is SNHLY and CDR2 is FYNNEI in the germline V gene. The CDR3 coding sequence is TGTGCCAGCAGGAAGGACATGGGGAACACTGAAGATTTCTTT. Residues: CASRKDMGNTEDFF. The entire variable domain, with the rest obtained from reference TRBV2 and TRBJ1-1, is as follows: EPEVTQTPSHQVTQMGQEVILRCVPISNHLYFYWYRQILGQKVEFLVSFYNNEISEKSEIFDDQFSVERPDGSNFTLKIRSTKLEDSAMYFCASRKDMGNTEDFFGQGTRLTVV.

This chain connects TRBV11-3 to TRBJ1-2, with D unresolved. This CDR3 region has 14 residues. CDR1 and CDR2 from the germline V gene are SGHNT and YENEEA. V was cut by 1 base and J by 4 bases, with 10 bases left in between. In nucleotides, the CDR3 is TGTGCCAGCAGCTTAGCCCCCGGTCCCTATGGCTACACCTTC. Protein product: CASSLAPGPYGYTF.

The V call is TRBV11-3, the J call TRBJ1-1, with 10 bases fitting TRBD1. CDR1 and CDR2 from the germline V gene are SGHNT and YENEEA. CDR3 length: 16 residues. The junction had 6 bases not matched to a gene; V was cut back by 5 bases and J by 0 bases. Written as DNA, the CDR3 is TGTGCCAGCAGCACGCGGGACAGGGGAATGAACACTGAAGCTTTCTTT. Its protein product is CASSTRDRGMNTEAFF.

The CDR3 DNA is TGTGCCAGCAGCTTGCTAGCGGAGGGCTACGAGCAGTACTTC. This codes for CASSLLAEGYEQYF. The rearrangement uses TRBV11-2 and TRBJ2-7; TRBD2 matches at 7 bases. CDR1 and CDR2 from the germline V gene are SGHAT and FQNNGV. This CDR3 is built from 14 residues. The V segment lost 3 bases and the J segment 3 bases; nucleotides outside the gene matches: 5.

The rearrangement uses TRBV5-1 and TRBJ2-7; 13 nucleotides align to TRBD2. CDR1 SGHRS and CDR2 YFSETQ come from the germline V gene. The V and J ends lost 1 base and 0 bases, in that order; junction bases with no gene match: 7. This CDR3 spans 18 amino acids. The CDR3 nucleotides are TGCGCCAGCAGCTTGCTGACTAGCGGGGGGCTTAGCTCCTACGAGCAGTACTTC. Translating gives CASSLLTSGGLSSYEQYF.

The chain uses TRBV11-2 and TRBJ2-1; 9 nucleotides agree with TRBD2. The CDR3 loop spans 14 amino acids. Germline values: CDR1 SGHAT, CDR2 FQNNGV. Trimming took 6 bases from V and 7 from J; bases not matched to a gene: 7. This CDR3 reads CASRRGGRENEQFF. In DNA form, the CDR3 reads TGTGCCAGCAGACGGGGCGGGAGGGAGAATGAGCAGTTCTTC.

The chain carries TRBV7-9 and TRBJ1-1, with 7 bases that match TRBD1. Germline-derived CDR1 and CDR2 are SEHNR and FQNEAQ (reference sequence). The CDR3 runs to 13 residues. After removal of 2 bases from V and 6 bases from J, the junction contained 3 bases not matched to a gene. The CDR3 loop reads CASSLTGVSEAFF. The CDR3 DNA follows: TGTGCCAGCAGCTTAACAGGGGTATCTGAAGCTTTCTTT.

The chain combines TRBV7-9 with TRBJ2-1; D possibly corresponds to TRBD2 (5 bases). V lost 0 bases and J lost 7, with 7 bases in between. The CDR3 has 13 amino acids. Germline assignment: CDR1 SEHNR and CDR2 FQNEAQ (reference sequence). The DNA of the CDR3 is TGTGCCAGCAGCTTAGCGCGGAGGAATGAGCAGTTCTTC. As protein: CASSLARRNEQFF.

The gene calls are TRBV5-1 and TRBJ2-7; 9 bases line up with TRBD1. This CDR3 comprises 16 residues. The germline V gene encodes CDR1 SGHRS and CDR2 YFSETQ. With 0 bases clipped from V and 11 bases from J, the junction kept 15 bases outside the gene matches. CDR3 coding DNA: TGCGCCAGCAGCTTGGTAGGGACAGGGATGCGGAAGAGCGAGTACTTC. It encodes CASSLVGTGMRKSEYF.

This chain links TRBV6-1 with TRBJ1-2, with TRBD1 matching 7 bases. The CDR3 consists of 15 residues. Losses at the gene ends were 0 bases for V and 8 bases for J; bases not matched to a gene: 9. The V gene's germline CDR1 is MNHNS and CDR2 SASEGT. For the CDR3, the DNA is TGTGCCAGCAGTGAAGCACCCCGGGACAGCGTAGGCTACACCTTC. Residues: CASSEAPRDSVGYTF.

The V and J genes are TRBV5-1 and TRBJ1-2; 8 bases align to TRBD1. Germline V lookup: CDR1 SGHRS, CDR2 YFSETQ. The CDR3 is 20 amino acids. V lost 7 bases to trimming and J lost 3 bases; unmatched junction nucleotides: 26. As DNA, the CDR3 is TGCGCCAGCGAGAGAGGAAACCCAGGGGGCGTCATCTCTCTCTACTATGGCTACACCTTC. Its protein is CASERGNPGGVISLYYGYTF.

The chain is built from TRBV6-1 and TRBJ1-2, with D unclear. The CDR3 spans 15 residues. Germline V gene data show CDR1 as MNHNS and CDR2 as SASEGT. V was trimmed by 6 bases and J by 5 bases, leaving 19 bases between them. The CDR3 sequence is CASRAEGGLGYGYTF. DNA of the CDR3: TGTGCCAGCAGAGCCGAGGGAGGACTTGGGTATGGCTACACCTTC.